This T cell receptor (beta chain) came from a study of shared clonotypes between healthy human individuals. Across the whole study: Each donor contributed plates that comprised three CD4 naive, three CD4 memory, two CD8 naive and one CD8 memory.

Germline V lookup: CDR1 MNHNY, CDR2 SVGAGI (reference sequence). V shed 3 bases and J shed 5 bases, with 14 bases lying between them. This CDR3 comprises 15 residues. Data came from immunoSEQ multiplex PCR; TCRdb stores just in-frame clones and leaves some out. The repertoire holds about 610,000 clones, approximately 97% seen once, with about 0.06% in the top ten. From CD4+ cells came CD45RA+ naive and CD45RA-negative memory subsets. Sequencing used naive CD4+ T cells sorted from blood. As for subset: CD45RA+ positively selected. This sequence originates from a woman aged 30 to 39 in good health. The chain combines TRBV6-6 with TRBJ2-4, with a weak D call TRBD2 (6 bases). CDR3 DNA: TGTGCCAGCAGTTATGGAGGGAATCAAGAAAACATTCAGTACTTC. Translated, it gives CASSYGGNQENIQYF.